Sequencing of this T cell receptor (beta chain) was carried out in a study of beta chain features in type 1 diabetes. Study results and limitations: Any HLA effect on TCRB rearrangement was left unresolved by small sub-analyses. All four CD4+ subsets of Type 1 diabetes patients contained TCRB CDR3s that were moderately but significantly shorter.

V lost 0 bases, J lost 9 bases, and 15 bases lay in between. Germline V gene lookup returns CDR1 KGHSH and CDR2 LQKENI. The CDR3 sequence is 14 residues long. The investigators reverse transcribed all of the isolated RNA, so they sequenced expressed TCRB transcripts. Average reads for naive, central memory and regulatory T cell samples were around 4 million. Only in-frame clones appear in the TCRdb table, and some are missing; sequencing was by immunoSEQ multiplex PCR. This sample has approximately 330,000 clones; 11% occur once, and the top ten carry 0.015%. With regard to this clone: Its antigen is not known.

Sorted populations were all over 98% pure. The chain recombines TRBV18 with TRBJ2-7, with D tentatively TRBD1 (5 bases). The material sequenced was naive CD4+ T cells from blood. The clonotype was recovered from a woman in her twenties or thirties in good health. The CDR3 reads CASSPPTVGARQYF. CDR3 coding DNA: TGTGCCAGCTCACCACCGACTGTAGGGGCGCGGCAGTACTTC. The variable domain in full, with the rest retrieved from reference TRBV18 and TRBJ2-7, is NAGVMQNPRHLVRRRGQEARLRCSPMKGHSHVYWYRQLPEEGLKFMVYLQKENIIDESGMPKERFSAEFPKEGPSILRIQQVVRGDSAAYFCASSPPTVGARQYFGPGTRLTVT.